This is a list of T cell receptor beta chains from one sample in a study of Graves' ophthalmopathy and Graves' hyperthyroidism. MiXCR, applied by TCRdb to the multiplex PCR reads, yields one record per CDR3 protein. Found here are around 590,000 distinct CDR3 sequences, less than 40% of them singletons; the top ten hold about 4.6%. The sample consisted of peripheral blood or thyroid tissue (not recorded which). Receptor source: an adult man with Graves' hyperthyroidism. The CDR3 runs from the conserved cysteine through the conserved F or W. Fields, in order: V gene, J gene, D gene, clone size, CDR3 protein, CDR3 DNA. The D gene is left open where the match is weak. Clone size appears in some rows only: once, few, many, or a class for an expanded clone.

v_gene: TRBV15
j_gene: TRBJ1-6
d_gene: -
abundance: few
CDR3aa: CATSSLAPNSPLHF
CDR3nt: TGTGCCACCAGCAGCTTAGCGCCGAATTCACCCCTCCACTTT

v_gene: TRBV29-1
j_gene: TRBJ2-7
d_gene: TRBD2
abundance: many
CDR3aa: CSAHLAGVYEQYF
CDR3nt: TGCAGCGCCCATCTAGCGGGGGTGTACGAGCAGTACTTC

v_gene: TRBV7-2
j_gene: TRBJ2-7
d_gene: TRBD2
abundance: -
CDR3aa: CASSRRGAGDGEQYF
CDR3nt: TGTGCCAGCAGCCGCCGAGGGGCGGGAGATGGTGAGCAGTACTTC

v_gene: TRBV3-1
j_gene: TRBJ1-1
d_gene: -
abundance: -
CDR3aa: CASSQVRGSEAFF
CDR3nt: TGTGCCAGCAGCCAAGTGAGGGGTTCTGAAGCTTTCTTT

v_gene: TRBV24-1
j_gene: TRBJ2-5
d_gene: -
abundance: many
CDR3aa: CATSETKQETQYF
CDR3nt: TGTGCCACCAGTGAGACAAAACAAGAGACCCAGTACTTC

v_gene: TRBV29-1
j_gene: TRBJ2-2
d_gene: -
abundance: many
CDR3aa: CSVDVANTGELFF
CDR3nt: TGCAGCGTTGATGTGGCCAACACCGGGGAGCTGTTTTTT

v_gene: TRBV7-9
j_gene: TRBJ2-7
d_gene: TRBD2
abundance: many
CDR3aa: CASSLDRTRPYEQYF
CDR3nt: TGTGCCAGCAGCTTAGACAGGACTAGACCCTACGAGCAGTACTTC

v_gene: TRBV19
j_gene: TRBJ1-2
d_gene: -
abundance: few
CDR3aa: CASSSDHLDGYTF
CDR3nt: TGTGCCAGTAGTTCGGACCACTTGGACGGCTACACCTTC

v_gene: TRBV29-1
j_gene: TRBJ1-2
d_gene: TRBD1
abundance: -
CDR3aa: CSVTGGTGDGYTF
CDR3nt: TGCAGCGTTACGGGCGGGACAGGGGATGGCTACACCTTC

v_gene: TRBV24-1
j_gene: TRBJ2-1
d_gene: -
abundance: once
CDR3aa: CATSDFSGKNNEQFF
CDR3nt: TGTGCCACCAGTGATTTTTCGGGCAAGAACAATGAGCAGTTCTTC

v_gene: TRBV29-1
j_gene: TRBJ2-7
d_gene: -
abundance: -
CDR3aa: CSGEQGGYEQYF
CDR3nt: TGCAGCGGGGAACAGGGTGGGTACGAGCAGTACTTC

v_gene: TRBV11-2
j_gene: TRBJ2-7
d_gene: -
abundance: many
CDR3aa: CASSFLSYGAYEQYF
CDR3nt: TGTGCCAGCAGCTTTCTTTCCTACGGGGCCTACGAGCAGTACTTC

v_gene: TRBV20-1
j_gene: TRBJ2-5
d_gene: TRBD1
abundance: few
CDR3aa: CSARDLTRQGALETQYF
CDR3nt: TGCAGTGCTAGAGATTTAACCCGACAGGGGGCACTGGAGACCCAGTACTTC

v_gene: TRBV2
j_gene: TRBJ2-2
d_gene: TRBD2
abundance: -
CDR3aa: CASRVAGSNTGELFF
CDR3nt: TGTGCCAGCAGAGTAGCGGGGAGTAACACCGGGGAGCTGTTTTTT

v_gene: TRBV27
j_gene: TRBJ1-2
d_gene: -
abundance: many
CDR3aa: CASTPAGGRGYTF
CDR3nt: TGTGCCAGCACACCTGCCGGGGGGAGAGGCTACACCTTC

v_gene: TRBV20-1
j_gene: TRBJ2-7
d_gene: -
abundance: -
CDR3aa: CSAIGPSPGEQYF
CDR3nt: TGCAGTGCTATCGGCCCTTCCCCGGGGGAGCAGTACTTC

v_gene: TRBV5-1
j_gene: TRBJ1-2
d_gene: -
abundance: many
CDR3aa: CASSLGQAPYGYTF
CDR3nt: TGCGCCAGCAGCTTGGGGCAGGCCCCCTATGGCTACACCTTC

v_gene: TRBV20-1
j_gene: TRBJ2-5
d_gene: TRBD1
abundance: many
CDR3aa: CSARDPGQGRETQYF
CDR3nt: TGCAGTGCTAGAGACCCGGGACAGGGACGCGAGACCCAGTACTTC

v_gene: TRBV9
j_gene: TRBJ1-5
d_gene: -
abundance: -
CDR3aa: CASSVAEETQHF
CDR3nt: TGTGCCAGCAGCGTAGCAGAAGAGACCCAGCATTTT

v_gene: TRBV11-2
j_gene: TRBJ1-1
d_gene: -
abundance: once
CDR3aa: CASSPPGRGEAFF
CDR3nt: TGTGCCAGCAGCCCGCCCGGGAGGGGGGAAGCTTTCTTT

v_gene: TRBV28
j_gene: TRBJ1-2
d_gene: TRBD1
abundance: many
CDR3aa: CASRPAGTGEANYGYTF
CDR3nt: TGTGCCAGCAGGCCCGCGGGGACAGGAGAAGCTAACTATGGCTACACCTTC

v_gene: TRBV12-3/TRBV12-4
j_gene: TRBJ1-1
d_gene: -
abundance: many
CDR3aa: CASREMRDTEAFF
CDR3nt: TGTGCCAGCAGGGAGATGAGGGACACTGAAGCTTTCTTT

v_gene: TRBV15
j_gene: TRBJ2-7
d_gene: TRBD2
abundance: -
CDR3aa: CATSRETSGPSNF
CDR3nt: TGTGCCACCAGCAGAGAGACTAGCGGGCCTTCGAACTTC

v_gene: TRBV28
j_gene: TRBJ1-2
d_gene: TRBD1
abundance: few
CDR3aa: CASREPLGTGTSYGYTF
CDR3nt: TGTGCCAGCAGAGAACCACTCGGGACAGGGACATCATATGGCTACACCTTC

v_gene: TRBV12-3/TRBV12-4
j_gene: TRBJ2-5
d_gene: -
abundance: many
CDR3aa: CASSEPGPKETQYF
CDR3nt: TGTGCCAGCAGTGAGCCGGGACCAAAAGAGACCCAGTACTTC

v_gene: TRBV12-3/TRBV12-4
j_gene: TRBJ1-4
d_gene: -
abundance: -
CDR3aa: CASSLSTPGGEKLFF
CDR3nt: TGTGCCAGCAGTTTAAGTACCCCCGGGGGGGAAAAACTGTTTTTT

v_gene: TRBV24-1
j_gene: TRBJ2-6
d_gene: TRBD1
abundance: few
CDR3aa: CATSDPRTGDHSGANVLTF
CDR3nt: TGTGCCACCAGTGATCCTCGGACAGGGGACCACTCTGGGGCCAACGTCCTGACTTTC

v_gene: TRBV12-3/TRBV12-4
j_gene: TRBJ1-2
d_gene: TRBD1
abundance: many
CDR3aa: CASSSQGTGDGYTF
CDR3nt: TGTGCCAGCAGTTCGCAGGGGACAGGGGATGGCTACACCTTC

v_gene: TRBV20-1
j_gene: TRBJ2-1
d_gene: -
abundance: -
CDR3aa: CSARGKTGNEQFF
CDR3nt: TGCAGTGCTAGGGGGAAGACGGGCAATGAGCAGTTCTTC

v_gene: TRBV5-1
j_gene: TRBJ2-7
d_gene: TRBD2
abundance: few
CDR3aa: CASSLAAGADEQYF
CDR3nt: TGCGCCAGCAGCTTGGCAGCGGGAGCCGACGAGCAGTACTTC

v_gene: TRBV20-1
j_gene: TRBJ2-3
d_gene: -
abundance: few
CDR3aa: CRLRRGAVLTDTQYF
CDR3nt: TGCAGACTAAGGAGGGGGGCGGTCTTAACAGATACGCAGTATTTT

v_gene: TRBV9
j_gene: TRBJ1-1
d_gene: -
abundance: -
CDR3aa: CASSQVPPSGGTEAFF
CDR3nt: TGTGCCAGCTCACAGGTACCTCCCTCGGGGGGCACTGAAGCTTTCTTT

v_gene: TRBV7-9
j_gene: TRBJ2-7
d_gene: -
abundance: few
CDR3aa: CASNAGSYEQYF
CDR3nt: TGTGCCAGCAACGCGGGGTCCTACGAGCAGTACTTC

v_gene: TRBV6-5
j_gene: TRBJ1-1
d_gene: -
abundance: -
CDR3aa: CASKQRTEAFF
CDR3nt: TGTGCCAGCAAACAAAGAACTGAAGCTTTCTTT

v_gene: TRBV9
j_gene: TRBJ2-7
d_gene: TRBD2
abundance: -
CDR3aa: CASSLGTSGRSYEQYF
CDR3nt: TGTGCCAGCAGCCTGGGGACTAGCGGGAGGTCCTACGAGCAGTACTTC

v_gene: TRBV29-1
j_gene: TRBJ1-1
d_gene: TRBD1
abundance: -
CDR3aa: CSGSGGRTEAFF
CDR3nt: TGCAGCGGATCAGGGGGCAGGACTGAAGCTTTCTTT

v_gene: TRBV7-2
j_gene: TRBJ2-5
d_gene: -
abundance: many
CDR3aa: CASSPPRSQETQYF
CDR3nt: TGTGCCAGCAGCCCGCCTAGATCTCAAGAGACCCAGTACTTC

v_gene: TRBV7-2
j_gene: TRBJ2-3
d_gene: TRBD2
abundance: few
CDR3aa: CASSPEDSGRAGTQYF
CDR3nt: TGTGCCAGCAGCCCCGAGGATAGCGGGAGGGCAGGCACGCAGTATTTT

v_gene: TRBV6-1
j_gene: TRBJ2-7
d_gene: TRBD2
abundance: many
CDR3aa: CASTRTSGVPSYEQYF
CDR3nt: TGTGCCAGCACCCGGACTAGCGGGGTTCCGTCCTACGAGCAGTACTTC

v_gene: TRBV12-3/TRBV12-4
j_gene: TRBJ1-4
d_gene: -
abundance: many
CDR3aa: CASSPTGRGKLFF
CDR3nt: TGTGCCAGCAGTCCAACAGGACGGGGAAAACTGTTTTTT

v_gene: TRBV5-4
j_gene: TRBJ2-5
d_gene: TRBD1
abundance: few
CDR3aa: CASSPPRQGQETQYF
CDR3nt: TGTGCCAGCAGTCCCCCCCGACAGGGTCAAGAGACCCAGTACTTC

v_gene: TRBV2
j_gene: TRBJ1-1
d_gene: -
abundance: many
CDR3aa: CASMIYTEAFF
CDR3nt: TGTGCCAGCATGATCTACACTGAAGCTTTCTTT

v_gene: TRBV6-4
j_gene: TRBJ1-3
d_gene: -
abundance: -
CDR3aa: CASSSTPGSGNTIYF
CDR3nt: TGTGCCAGCAGTTCGACTCCAGGGTCTGGAAACACCATATATTTT

v_gene: TRBV20-1
j_gene: TRBJ2-7
d_gene: -
abundance: -
CDR3aa: CSASRSGDEQYF
CDR3nt: TGCAGTGCTTCCCGTTCTGGCGATGAGCAGTACTTC